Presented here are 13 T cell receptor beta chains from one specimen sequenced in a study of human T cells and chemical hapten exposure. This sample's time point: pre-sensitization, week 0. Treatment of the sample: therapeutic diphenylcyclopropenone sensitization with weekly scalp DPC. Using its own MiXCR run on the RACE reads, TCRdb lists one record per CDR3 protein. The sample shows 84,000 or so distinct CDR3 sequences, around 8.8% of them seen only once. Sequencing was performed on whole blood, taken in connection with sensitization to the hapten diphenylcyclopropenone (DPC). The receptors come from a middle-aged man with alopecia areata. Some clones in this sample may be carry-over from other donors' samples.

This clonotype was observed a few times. The CDR3 nucleotides read TGTGCCAGCAGTTCCCTCCATGGGGGAATCAATCAGCCCCAGCATTTT. This codes for CASSSLHGGINQPQHF. V and J are TRBV12-3 or TRBV12-4 and TRBJ1-5; possible D gene TRBD1, 5 bases. CDR3 size: 16 residues. Trimming removed 4 bases at V and 3 bases at J, with 16 bases between.

CDR3 sequence: CACRDSDYEQYF. CDR3 nucleotide sequence: TGTGCCTGCCGGGACAGTGACTACGAGCAGTACTTC. This chain links TRBV6-2 or TRBV6-3 with TRBJ2-7; 7 bases are a match to TRBD1. Per germline, CDR1 MNHEY and CDR2 SVGEGT. V was pared by 11 bases and J by 3 bases, with 7 bases of the junction left unmatched. The CDR3 has 12 residues.

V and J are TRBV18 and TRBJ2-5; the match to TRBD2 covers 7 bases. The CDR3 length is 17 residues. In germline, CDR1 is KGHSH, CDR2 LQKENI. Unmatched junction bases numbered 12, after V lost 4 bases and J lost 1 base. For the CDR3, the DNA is TGTGCCAGCTCACACAACTCCGGGGGAGGGCCCCAAGAGACCCAGTACTTC. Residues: CASSHNSGGGPQETQYF. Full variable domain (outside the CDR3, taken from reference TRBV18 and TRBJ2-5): NAGVMQNPRHLVRRRGQEARLRCSPMKGHSHVYWYRQLPEEGLKFMVYLQKENIIDESGMPKERFSAEFPKEGPSILRIQQVVRGDSAAYFCASSHNSGGGPQETQYFGPGTRLLVL.

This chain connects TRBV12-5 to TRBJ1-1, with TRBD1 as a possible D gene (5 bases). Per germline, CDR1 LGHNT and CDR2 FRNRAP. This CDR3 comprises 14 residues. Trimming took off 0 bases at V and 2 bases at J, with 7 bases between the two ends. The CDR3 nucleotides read TGTGCTAGTGGTTTGGTAAGGGGAAACACTGAAGCTTTCTTT. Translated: CASGLVRGNTEAFF. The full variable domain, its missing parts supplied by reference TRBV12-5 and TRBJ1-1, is DARVTQTPRHKVTEMGQEVTMRCQPILGHNTVFWYRQTMMQGLELLAYFRNRAPLDDSGMPKDRFSAEMPDATLATLKIQPSEPRDSAVYFCASGLVRGNTEAFFGQGTRLTVV.

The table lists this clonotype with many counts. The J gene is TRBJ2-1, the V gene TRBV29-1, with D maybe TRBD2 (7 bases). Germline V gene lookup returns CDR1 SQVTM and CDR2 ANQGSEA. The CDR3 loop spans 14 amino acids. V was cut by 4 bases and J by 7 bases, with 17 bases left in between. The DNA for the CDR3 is TGCAGCGTTGCTCGGGGGGCTTGGCTGAATGAGCAGTTCTTC. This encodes CSVARGAWLNEQFF.

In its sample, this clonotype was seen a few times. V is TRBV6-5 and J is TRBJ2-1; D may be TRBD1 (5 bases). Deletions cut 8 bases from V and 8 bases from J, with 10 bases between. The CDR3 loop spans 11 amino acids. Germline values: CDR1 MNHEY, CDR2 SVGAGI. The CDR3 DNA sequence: TGTGCCAGCGCCAGGGCGGATGAGCAGTTCTTC. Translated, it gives CASARADEQFF.

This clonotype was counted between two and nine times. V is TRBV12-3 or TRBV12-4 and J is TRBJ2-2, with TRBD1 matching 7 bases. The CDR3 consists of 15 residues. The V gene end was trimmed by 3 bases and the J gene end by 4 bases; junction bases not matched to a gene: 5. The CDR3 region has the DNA TGTGCCAGCAGTTTCCGGACAGGTGGCACCGGGGAGCTGTTTTTT. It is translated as CASSFRTGGTGELFF.

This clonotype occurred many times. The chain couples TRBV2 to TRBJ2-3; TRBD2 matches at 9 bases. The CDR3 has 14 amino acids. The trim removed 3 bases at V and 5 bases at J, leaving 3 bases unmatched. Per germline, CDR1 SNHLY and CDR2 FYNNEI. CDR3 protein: CASSDGAGGDTQYF. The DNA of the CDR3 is TGTGCCAGCAGTGATGGAGCGGGAGGAGATACGCAGTATTTT.

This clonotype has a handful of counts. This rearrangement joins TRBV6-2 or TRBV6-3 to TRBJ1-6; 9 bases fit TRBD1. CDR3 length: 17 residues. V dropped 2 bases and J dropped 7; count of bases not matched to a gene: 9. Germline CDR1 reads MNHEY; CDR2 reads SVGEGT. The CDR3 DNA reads TGTGCCAGCAGTTACCCTACAGGGGGCTCACGGAATTCACCCCTCCACTTT. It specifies CASSYPTGGSRNSPLHF.

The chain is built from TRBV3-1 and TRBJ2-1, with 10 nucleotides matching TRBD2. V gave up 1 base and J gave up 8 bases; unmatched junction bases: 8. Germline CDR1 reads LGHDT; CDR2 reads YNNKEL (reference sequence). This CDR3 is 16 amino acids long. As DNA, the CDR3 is TGTGCCAGCAGCCAAGCCTTTGCTAGCGGGAGCGATGAGCAGTTCTTC. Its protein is CASSQAFASGSDEQFF.

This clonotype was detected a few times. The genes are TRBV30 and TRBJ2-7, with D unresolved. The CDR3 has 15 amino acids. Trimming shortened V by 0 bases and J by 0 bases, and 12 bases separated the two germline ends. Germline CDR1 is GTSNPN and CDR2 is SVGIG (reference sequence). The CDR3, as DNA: TGTGCCTGGAGTGTACGCTCAGATTACTCCTACGAGCAGTACTTC. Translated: CAWSVRSDYSYEQYF. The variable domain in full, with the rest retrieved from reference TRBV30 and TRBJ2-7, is SQTIHQWPATLVQPVGSPLSLECTVEGTSNPNLYWYRQAAGRGLQLLFYSVGIGQISSEVPQNLSASRPQDRQFILSSKKLLLSDSGFYLCAWSVRSDYSYEQYFGPGTRLTVT.

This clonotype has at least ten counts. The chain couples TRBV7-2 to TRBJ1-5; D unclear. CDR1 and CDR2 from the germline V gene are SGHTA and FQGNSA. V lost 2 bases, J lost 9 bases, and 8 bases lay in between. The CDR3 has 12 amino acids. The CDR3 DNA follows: TGTGCCAGCAGCTTAATCCGGGGGCCCCAGCATTTT. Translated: CASSLIRGPQHF.

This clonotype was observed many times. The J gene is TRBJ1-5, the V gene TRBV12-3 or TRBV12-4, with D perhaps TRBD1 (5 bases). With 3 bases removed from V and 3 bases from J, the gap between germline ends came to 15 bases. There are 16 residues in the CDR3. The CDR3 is CASSFTGVMANQPQHF. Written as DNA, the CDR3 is TGTGCCAGCAGTTTTACGGGGGTAATGGCCAATCAGCCCCAGCATTTT.